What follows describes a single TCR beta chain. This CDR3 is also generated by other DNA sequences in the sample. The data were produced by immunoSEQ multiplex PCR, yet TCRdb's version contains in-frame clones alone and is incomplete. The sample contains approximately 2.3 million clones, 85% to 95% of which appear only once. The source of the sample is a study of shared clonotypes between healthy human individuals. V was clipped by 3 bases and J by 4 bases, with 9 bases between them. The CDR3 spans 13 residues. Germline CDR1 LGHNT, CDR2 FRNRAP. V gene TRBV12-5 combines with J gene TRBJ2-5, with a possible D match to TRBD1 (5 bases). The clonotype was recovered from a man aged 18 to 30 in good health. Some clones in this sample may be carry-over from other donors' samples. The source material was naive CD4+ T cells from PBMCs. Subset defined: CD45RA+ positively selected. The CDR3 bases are TGTGCTAGTGGTTTAGCAGGGCTAGAGACCCAGTACTTC. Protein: CASGLAGLETQYF.